This TCR beta chain is drawn from a study of cytomegalovirus exposure and HLA in healthy donors. The wider study: Earlier results showed approximately 110 million unique TCR beta sequences derived from approximately 170 million T cells. Study conclusions and caveats: A missense variant in DCLRE1C was later tied to TCR beta V- and J-gene trimming. The study listed about 150 cytomegalovirus-associated TCR beta chains.

The primer mix had 60 Vbeta and 13 Jbeta primers. The data were produced by immunoSEQ multiplex PCR, yet TCRdb's version contains in-frame clones alone and is incomplete. The sample has tens of thousands of clones. V lost 0 bases to trimming and J lost 6 bases, with 5 bases between them. Germline V gives CDR1 SGHTA, CDR2 FQGNSA. The length of the CDR3 is 13 residues. For this clone: What it recognizes is unknown.

This receptor was identified in a woman between 25 and 40 years old in good health and CMV-seropositive. The sequenced sample was PBMCs. This rearrangement joins TRBV7-2 to TRBJ2-2, with a possible D match to TRBD2 (5 bases). The CDR3 sequence is CASSLAGAGELFF. CDR3 nucleotides: TGTGCCAGCAGCTTAGCCGGGGCCGGGGAGCTGTTTTTT. Full variable domain (remainder filled in from reference TRBV7-2 and TRBJ2-2): GAGVSQSPSNKVTEKGKDVELRCDPISGHTALYWYRQSLGQGLEFLIYFQGNSAPDKSGLPSDRFSAERTGGSVSTLTIQRTQQEDSAVYLCASSLAGAGELFFGEGSRLTVL.